The clone carrying this T cell receptor beta chain was seen more than once but under ten times. The antigen remains unidentified. After removal of 2 bases from V and 8 bases from J, the junction contained 17 bases not matched to a gene. CDR1 is SGHTA and CDR2 is FQGTGA in the germline V gene. CDR3 size: 19 residues. These data come from a study of identical twins. Through template switching, a universal primer site was introduced, and the cDNA contained unique molecular identifiers. TCRdb processed the 5' RACE reads anew with MiXCR; each CDR3 protein has one entry. The sample contains about 810,000 distinct CDR3 sequences, 9% to 15% of which appear only once. Study-level findings and limits: Analyses of zero insertions could be partly confounded by invariant MAIT and iNKT cells. Excess sharing by twins proved weaker in beta out-of-frame sequences.

The data also belong to a second study, concerning yellow fever vaccine responses in identical twins.

The chain recombines TRBV7-3 with TRBJ2-1; 11 bases match TRBD2. The receptor's source is a woman under 30 in good health. Sequenced sample: PBMCs. CDR3 residues: CASSLGRRLAGGGTDEQFF. DNA of the CDR3: TGTGCCAGCAGCTTAGGGAGGAGGCTAGCGGGAGGAGGGACTGATGAGCAGTTCTTC.